Listed below are T cell receptor beta chains from one sample, sequenced in a study of beta chain features in type 1 diabetes. Only in-frame clones appear in the TCRdb table, and some are missing; sequencing was by immunoSEQ multiplex PCR. The data show around 300,000 clones, about 15% seen once. The sample consisted of central memory CD4+ T cells from blood. The receptors stem from a man under 40 in good health. Each CDR3 is given with its conserved first and last residue. D genes are given only for firm matches. Size is stated for part of the rows, as once, few or many counts, or as a class when the clone is expanded.

V gene: TRBV11-2
D gene: NA
J gene: TRBJ1-3
clone size: NA
CDR3 protein: CASSLVGYSGNTIYF
CDR3 DNA: TGTGCCAGCAGCTTAGTGGGGTACTCTGGAAACACCATATATTTT

V gene: TRBV14
D gene: NA
J gene: TRBJ2-1
clone size: NA
CDR3 protein: CASSQVAKKQFF
CDR3 DNA: TGTGCCAGCAGCCAAGTTGCAAAGAAGCAGTTCTTC

V gene: TRBV30
D gene: TRBD1
J gene: TRBJ1-5
clone size: few
CDR3 protein: CAWSVDRGYQPQHF
CDR3 DNA: TGTGCCTGGAGTGTAGACAGGGGCTATCAGCCCCAGCATTTT

V gene: TRBV6-5
D gene: NA
J gene: TRBJ1-4
clone size: NA
CDR3 protein: CASRYRGATNEKLFF
CDR3 DNA: TGTGCCAGCAGATACCGCGGGGCAACTAATGAAAAACTGTTTTTT

V gene: TRBV29-1
D gene: TRBD1
J gene: TRBJ1-1
clone size: few
CDR3 protein: CSVAGGQGETEAFF
CDR3 DNA: TGCAGCGTTGCCGGGGGACAGGGGGAGACTGAAGCTTTCTTT

V gene: TRBV5-1
D gene: TRBD1
J gene: TRBJ2-5
clone size: many
CDR3 protein: CASSRGQIQETQYF
CDR3 DNA: TGCGCCAGCAGCAGGGGACAGATCCAAGAGACCCAGTACTTC

V gene: TRBV5-1
D gene: NA
J gene: TRBJ1-1
clone size: NA
CDR3 protein: CASSLNGGDTEAFF
CDR3 DNA: TGCGCCAGCAGCTTGAATGGGGGGGACACTGAAGCTTTCTTT

V gene: TRBV5-4
D gene: NA
J gene: TRBJ2-3
clone size: NA
CDR3 protein: CASSSRTITDTQYF
CDR3 DNA: TGTGCCAGCAGCTCTAGGACCATCACAGATACGCAGTATTTT

V gene: TRBV6-1
D gene: NA
J gene: TRBJ1-2
clone size: few
CDR3 protein: CASSEDRVSGYTF
CDR3 DNA: TGTGCCAGCAGTGAAGACAGGGTGTCTGGCTACACCTTC

V gene: TRBV4-2
D gene: TRBD1
J gene: TRBJ1-5
clone size: many
CDR3 protein: CASSQVGETGAQHF
CDR3 DNA: TGTGCCAGCAGCCAAGTGGGGGAGACAGGGGCCCAGCATTTT

V gene: TRBV29-1
D gene: NA
J gene: TRBJ1-1
clone size: NA
CDR3 protein: CSVGSGMNTEAFF
CDR3 DNA: TGCAGCGTTGGCTCCGGGATGAACACTGAAGCTTTCTTT

V gene: TRBV7-2
D gene: TRBD2
J gene: TRBJ2-5
clone size: few
CDR3 protein: CASSLVASGGGQETQYF
CDR3 DNA: TGTGCCAGCAGCTTAGTAGCTAGCGGGGGGGGACAAGAGACCCAGTACTTC

V gene: TRBV2
D gene: NA
J gene: TRBJ2-7
clone size: few
CDR3 protein: CASSAAWGIYEQYF
CDR3 DNA: TGTGCCAGCAGCGCAGCCTGGGGGATCTACGAGCAGTACTTC

V gene: TRBV29-1
D gene: TRBD2
J gene: TRBJ2-1
clone size: NA
CDR3 protein: CSAGGTSGIINEQFF
CDR3 DNA: TGCAGCGCTGGGGGGACTAGCGGGATTATCAATGAGCAGTTCTTC

V gene: TRBV19
D gene: NA
J gene: TRBJ2-7
clone size: NA
CDR3 protein: CASSISRAYEQYF
CDR3 DNA: TGTGCCAGTAGTATAAGCCGAGCCTACGAGCAGTACTTC

V gene: TRBV7-2
D gene: NA
J gene: TRBJ2-2
clone size: few
CDR3 protein: CASSLKGLLSSSGELFF
CDR3 DNA: TGTGCCAGCAGCCTCAAAGGGTTACTATCCTCCTCCGGGGAGCTGTTTTTT

V gene: TRBV6-5
D gene: NA
J gene: TRBJ1-2
clone size: few
CDR3 protein: CASRSDAGFNYGYTF
CDR3 DNA: TGTGCCAGCAGATCGGACGCCGGATTTAACTATGGCTACACCTTC

V gene: TRBV9
D gene: TRBD2
J gene: TRBJ2-3
clone size: NA
CDR3 protein: CASRAGANTDTQYF
CDR3 DNA: TGTGCCAGCAGAGCGGGGGCCAACACAGATACGCAGTATTTT

V gene: TRBV7-6
D gene: TRBD2
J gene: TRBJ2-1
clone size: many
CDR3 protein: CASSPLTSGRIGDEQFF
CDR3 DNA: TGTGCCAGCAGCCCCCTCACTAGCGGGAGAATTGGCGATGAGCAGTTCTTC

V gene: TRBV9
D gene: NA
J gene: TRBJ2-3
clone size: NA
CDR3 protein: CASSVATDTQYF
CDR3 DNA: TGTGCCAGCAGCGTAGCAACAGATACGCAGTATTTT

V gene: TRBV9
D gene: TRBD1
J gene: TRBJ1-5
clone size: NA
CDR3 protein: CASSVGAPGGQPQHF
CDR3 DNA: TGTGCCAGCAGCGTAGGGGCACCAGGGGGTCAGCCCCAGCATTTT

V gene: TRBV7-2
D gene: NA
J gene: TRBJ1-2
clone size: few
CDR3 protein: CASSREGWSHGYTF
CDR3 DNA: TGTGCCAGCTCGAGGGAGGGTTGGTCGCATGGCTACACCTTC

V gene: TRBV4-1
D gene: NA
J gene: TRBJ1-2
clone size: few
CDR3 protein: CASSQDLGANYGYTF
CDR3 DNA: TGCGCCAGCAGCCAAGACTTAGGGGCAAACTATGGCTACACCTTC

V gene: TRBV5-4
D gene: NA
J gene: TRBJ2-2
clone size: NA
CDR3 protein: CASSQGGGTGELFF
CDR3 DNA: TGCGCCAGCAGCCAGGGAGGTGGCACCGGGGAGCTGTTTTTT

V gene: TRBV7-6
D gene: TRBD2
J gene: TRBJ2-5
clone size: NA
CDR3 protein: CASSLGRGGAETQYF
CDR3 DNA: TGTGCCAGCAGCTTAGGGCGGGGGGGCGCAGAGACCCAGTACTTC

V gene: TRBV4-2
D gene: NA
J gene: TRBJ2-3
clone size: few
CDR3 protein: CASSSRDPGVTDTQYF
CDR3 DNA: TGTGCCAGCAGCAGCCGGGACCCGGGGGTGACAGATACGCAGTATTTT

V gene: TRBV6-5
D gene: NA
J gene: TRBJ2-7
clone size: few
CDR3 protein: CASSGFSYEQYF
CDR3 DNA: TGTGCCAGTTCAGGATTCAGCTACGAGCAGTACTTC

V gene: TRBV19
D gene: TRBD2
J gene: TRBJ2-1
clone size: NA
CDR3 protein: CASRKREGQVEQFF
CDR3 DNA: TGTGCCAGTAGGAAGCGGGAGGGCCAGGTTGAGCAGTTCTTC

V gene: TRBV5-1
D gene: NA
J gene: TRBJ1-2
clone size: few
CDR3 protein: CASSLEGNPRNYGYTF
CDR3 DNA: TGCGCCAGCAGCTTGGAAGGGAACCCCCGCAACTATGGCTACACCTTC

V gene: TRBV25-1
D gene: TRBD1
J gene: TRBJ1-2
clone size: NA
CDR3 protein: CASSATGGSYGYTF
CDR3 DNA: TGTGCCAGCAGTGCAACAGGGGGCAGCTATGGCTACACCTTC

V gene: TRBV29-1
D gene: NA
J gene: TRBJ2-2
clone size: few
CDR3 protein: CSVAGQNTGELFF
CDR3 DNA: TGCAGCGTTGCTGGACAAAACACCGGGGAGCTGTTTTTT

V gene: TRBV11-2
D gene: TRBD2
J gene: TRBJ2-5
clone size: few
CDR3 protein: CASSLNSGGEETQYF
CDR3 DNA: TGTGCCAGCAGCTTAAATAGCGGGGGGGAAGAGACCCAGTACTTC

V gene: TRBV2
D gene: TRBD2
J gene: TRBJ2-2
clone size: few
CDR3 protein: CASNLTPPGGPGGELFF
CDR3 DNA: TGTGCCAGCAACCTGACTCCCCCGGGGGGGCCCGGCGGGGAGCTGTTTTTT

V gene: TRBV28
D gene: NA
J gene: TRBJ1-4
clone size: few
CDR3 protein: CASSLTGGNEKLFF
CDR3 DNA: TGTGCCAGCAGTTTGACAGGTGGGAATGAAAAACTGTTTTTT

V gene: TRBV6-6
D gene: TRBD1
J gene: TRBJ1-1
clone size: many
CDR3 protein: CASSYGQGGAFF
CDR3 DNA: TGTGCCAGCAGTTACGGACAGGGGGGTGCTTTCTTT

V gene: TRBV13
D gene: NA
J gene: TRBJ1-5
clone size: NA
CDR3 protein: CASWEGDIKPPEPQHF
CDR3 DNA: TGTGCCTCCTGGGAGGGGGACATTAAGCCACCGGAGCCCCAGCATTTT

V gene: TRBV4-1
D gene: NA
J gene: TRBJ2-5
clone size: few
CDR3 protein: CACSRAPQETQYF
CDR3 DNA: TGCGCCTGTAGTAGGGCCCCCCAAGAGACCCAGTACTTC

V gene: TRBV7-9
D gene: NA
J gene: TRBJ1-4
clone size: few
CDR3 protein: CASSDRRVTNEKLFF
CDR3 DNA: TGTGCCAGCAGCGACCGCAGGGTGACTAATGAAAAACTGTTTTTT

V gene: TRBV4-2
D gene: TRBD1
J gene: TRBJ2-3
clone size: few
CDR3 protein: CASSQITTGGPPDTQYF
CDR3 DNA: TGTGCCAGCAGCCAAATAACGACAGGGGGCCCCCCAGATACGCAGTATTTT

V gene: TRBV20-1
D gene: NA
J gene: TRBJ2-3
clone size: few
CDR3 protein: CSAATGDTQYF
CDR3 DNA: TGCAGTGCTGCCACTGGAGATACGCAGTATTTT

V gene: TRBV15
D gene: TRBD1
J gene: TRBJ2-5
clone size: few
CDR3 protein: CATSRGGGIETQYF
CDR3 DNA: TGTGCCACCAGCAGAGGAGGGGGCATAGAGACCCAGTACTTC

V gene: TRBV28
D gene: NA
J gene: TRBJ2-5
clone size: NA
CDR3 protein: CASSPGPSGVKTQYF
CDR3 DNA: TGTGCCAGCAGCCCCGGACCCTCAGGGGTTAAGACCCAGTACTTC

V gene: TRBV19
D gene: TRBD2
J gene: TRBJ2-3
clone size: few
CDR3 protein: CASSAQSGRASSTQYF
CDR3 DNA: TGTGCCAGTAGTGCCCAAAGCGGGAGGGCCTCATCGACGCAGTATTTT

V gene: TRBV5-6
D gene: TRBD1
J gene: TRBJ2-3
clone size: NA
CDR3 protein: CASSRRDRGTDTQYF
CDR3 DNA: TGTGCCAGCAGCCGGCGGGACAGGGGGACAGATACGCAGTATTTT

V gene: TRBV27
D gene: NA
J gene: TRBJ2-1
clone size: few
CDR3 protein: CASSFGRGRKQFF
CDR3 DNA: TGTGCCAGCAGTTTTGGTAGGGGAAGGAAGCAGTTCTTC

V gene: TRBV19
D gene: NA
J gene: TRBJ1-4
clone size: NA
CDR3 protein: CASRRVEELFF
CDR3 DNA: TGTGCCAGTAGGCGTGTGGAGGAACTGTTTTTT

V gene: TRBV5-1
D gene: NA
J gene: TRBJ2-2
clone size: NA
CDR3 protein: CASSFRGAETGELFF
CDR3 DNA: TGCGCCAGCAGCTTTCGGGGCGCGGAGACCGGGGAGCTGTTTTTT

V gene: TRBV4-3
D gene: NA
J gene: TRBJ2-1
clone size: NA
CDR3 protein: CASSQELALYNEQFF
CDR3 DNA: TGCGCCAGCAGCCAAGAGCTAGCGCTCTACAATGAGCAGTTCTTC

V gene: TRBV7-2
D gene: TRBD2
J gene: TRBJ2-3
clone size: NA
CDR3 protein: CASSSPASGGAGDTQYF
CDR3 DNA: TGTGCCAGCAGCTCTCCCGCTAGCGGGGGGGCTGGTGATACGCAGTATTTT

V gene: TRBV4-1
D gene: NA
J gene: TRBJ2-5
clone size: once
CDR3 protein: CASSQDWGAGETQYF
CDR3 DNA: TGCGCCAGCAGCCAAGATTGGGGAGCTGGAGAGACCCAGTACTTC

V gene: TRBV27
D gene: NA
J gene: TRBJ2-3
clone size: few
CDR3 protein: CASSSALADTQYF
CDR3 DNA: TGTGCCAGCAGTTCCGCATTAGCCGATACGCAGTATTTT

V gene: TRBV19
D gene: NA
J gene: TRBJ2-4
clone size: NA
CDR3 protein: CASRGVSKNIQYF
CDR3 DNA: TGTGCCAGTAGAGGGGTATCCAAAAACATTCAGTACTTC

V gene: TRBV28
D gene: TRBD1
J gene: TRBJ2-5
clone size: NA
CDR3 protein: CASRRSGTGGETQYF
CDR3 DNA: TGTGCCAGCAGGCGATCCGGGACAGGGGGCGAGACCCAGTACTTC

V gene: TRBV6-1
D gene: NA
J gene: TRBJ2-6
clone size: NA
CDR3 protein: CASIPATPGANVLTF
CDR3 DNA: TGTGCCAGCATCCCCGCGACTCCTGGGGCCAACGTCCTGACTTTC

V gene: TRBV10-3
D gene: NA
J gene: TRBJ2-3
clone size: few
CDR3 protein: CAIRGESDTQYF
CDR3 DNA: TGTGCCATCCGGGGCGAGTCGGATACGCAGTATTTT

V gene: TRBV5-1
D gene: NA
J gene: TRBJ1-5
clone size: NA
CDR3 protein: CASSLAGTPNQPQHF
CDR3 DNA: TGCGCCAGCAGCTTGGCCGGGACACCAAATCAGCCCCAGCATTTT

V gene: TRBV2
D gene: NA
J gene: TRBJ2-3
clone size: NA
CDR3 protein: CASSKGGGTDTQYF
CDR3 DNA: TGTGCCAGCAGTAAAGGGGGAGGCACAGATACGCAGTATTTT

V gene: TRBV27
D gene: TRBD1
J gene: TRBJ1-2
clone size: few
CDR3 protein: CASSFAGTGMYDYTF
CDR3 DNA: TGTGCCAGCAGTTTCGCCGGGACAGGGATGTATGACTACACCTTC

V gene: TRBV11-1
D gene: TRBD2
J gene: TRBJ2-1
clone size: few
CDR3 protein: CASSRPSRLASNEQFF
CDR3 DNA: TGTGCCAGCAGCCGACCCTCGCGACTAGCGAGTAATGAGCAGTTCTTC